This TCR beta chain is from a study of vaccination effects on CD4 cells after COVID-19. Study overall: Either the BNT162b2 or mRNA-1273 vaccine was given to participants in two doses. Both of the two convalescent patients gave a sample, one 16 days and one a week before vaccination.

General study points: A shortage of convalescent patients and an absence of early post-infection timepoints characterized the study. New vaccine-induced clones dominated convalescents' post-vaccine spike-reactive clones.

Upon completion of about ten days in culture, CD4+ T cells were isolated. Trimming took off 0 bases at V and 2 bases at J, with 9 bases between the two ends. This CDR3 contains 14 residues. Germline CDR1 and CDR2: SGDLS and YYNGEE. In regard to this clone: Its target is unknown.

Repertoires were generated with immunoSEQ multiplex PCR, while TCRdb's copy carries only in-frame clones and drops some. This table has tens of thousands of clones, approximately 72% appearing once. The clonotype was recovered from a human donor who had a prior SARS-CoV-2 infection. Sequenced material: CD4+ T cells from PBMCs cultured without peptide, taken before COVID-19 vaccination. The rearrangement uses TRBV9 and TRBJ2-7; unclear D gene. The DNA for the CDR3 is TGTGCCAGCAGCGTAGCACCAGGAACCTACGAGCAGTACTTC. It yields the protein CASSVAPGTYEQYF.